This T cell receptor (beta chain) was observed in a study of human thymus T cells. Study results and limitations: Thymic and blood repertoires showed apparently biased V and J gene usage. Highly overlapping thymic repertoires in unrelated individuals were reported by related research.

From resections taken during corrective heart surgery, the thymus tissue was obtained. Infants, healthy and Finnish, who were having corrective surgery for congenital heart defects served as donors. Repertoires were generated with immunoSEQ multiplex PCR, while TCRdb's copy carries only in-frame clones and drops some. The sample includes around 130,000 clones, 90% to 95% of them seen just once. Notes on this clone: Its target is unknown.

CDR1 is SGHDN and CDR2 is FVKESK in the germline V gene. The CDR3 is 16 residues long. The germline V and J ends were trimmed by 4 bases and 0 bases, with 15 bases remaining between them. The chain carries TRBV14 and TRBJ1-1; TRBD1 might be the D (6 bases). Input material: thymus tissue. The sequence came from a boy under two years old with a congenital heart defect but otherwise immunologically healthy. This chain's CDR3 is CASSPIKGVMNTEAFF. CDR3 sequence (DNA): TGTGCCAGCAGCCCTATCAAGGGGGTAATGAACACTGAAGCTTTCTTT.